The 18 T cell receptor beta chains below were found in one sample sequenced in a study of blood T cell repertoires in COVID-19. TCRdb keeps only in-frame clones here, not all; method: immunoSEQ multiplex PCR. This table holds 110,000 or so clones, 75% to 90% found once. Sequenced sample: peripheral blood. These receptors were taken from a woman aged 55-75 years with COVID-19, enrolled during active disease.

This clone appeared once. This sequence joins TRBV4-2 and TRBJ1-2; 9 bases are shared with TRBD1. From germline, CDR1 is LGHNA and CDR2 YNFKEQ. After removal of 8 bases from V and 1 base from J, the junction contained 20 bases not matched to a gene. This CDR3 region has 19 residues. CDR3 sequence: CASQREARQGVVLNYGYTF. CDR3 in DNA: TGTGCCAGCCAAAGGGAGGCCAGACAGGGGGTAGTTCTTAACTATGGCTACACCTTC.

V gene TRBV27 combines with J gene TRBJ1-2; D possibly corresponds to TRBD1 (5 bases). V gave up 0 bases and J gave up 6 bases, with 14 bases separating them. This CDR3 is 15 amino acids long. Germline V gives CDR1 MNHEY, CDR2 SMNVEV (reference sequence). CDR3: CASSLSWTNGHGYTF. DNA of the CDR3: TGTGCCAGCAGTTTATCGTGGACAAACGGGCATGGCTACACCTTC.

The chain recombines TRBV29-1 with TRBJ2-2; 12 nucleotides align to TRBD1. The CDR3 consists of 18 residues. CDR1 is SQVTM and CDR2 is ANQGSEA in the germline V gene. Germline trimming cut 6 bases from V and 6 bases from J; bases unmatched to any gene: 17. CDR3 loop: CSVPPGTGGSFDSGELFF. Here the CDR3 DNA reads TGCAGCGTGCCGCCGGGGACAGGGGGCTCTTTCGATTCCGGGGAGCTGTTTTTT.

Concerning this clone itself: Distinct nucleotide sequences in the sample also encode this CDR3. The CDR3 nucleotides read TGTGCCAGCAGCCAAGCGCGCTCTGGGGCCAACGTCCTGACTTTC. Amino acids: CASSQARSGANVLTF. V is TRBV3-1 (or the pseudogene TRBV3-2) and J is TRBJ2-6; D is unclear. Germline V CDR1 and CDR2: LGHDT, YNNKEL (reference sequence). This CDR3 spans 15 amino acids. V lost 1 base and J lost 0, with 4 bases in between.

The CDR3 spells CASSLEVGRGTEAFF. CDR3 coding DNA: TGTGCCAGCAGCTTGGAAGTTGGCAGGGGCACTGAAGCTTTCTTT. The gene calls are TRBV5-8 and TRBJ1-1; D is perhaps TRBD1 (6 bases). The CDR3 is 15 amino acids. The V and J ends lost 0 bases and 4 bases respectively, with 13 bases between them. The V gene's germline CDR1 is SGHTS and CDR2 YDEGEE. Full variable domain (remainder filled in from reference TRBV5-8 and TRBJ1-1): EAGVTQSPTHLIKTRGQQATLRCSPISGHTSVYWYQQALGLGLQFLLWYDEGEERNRGNFPPRFSGRQFPNYSSELNVNALELEDSALYLCASSLEVGRGTEAFFGQGTRLTVV.

The rearrangement links TRBV7-8 to TRBJ2-5; the match to TRBD2 covers 10 bases. V was clipped by 4 bases and J by 3 bases; unmatched bases: 2. Germline V gene lookup returns CDR1 SGHVS and CDR2 FQNEAQ. This CDR3 spans 14 amino acids. CDR3 loop: CASSSGTSEETQYF. Here the CDR3 DNA reads TGTGCCAGCAGCTCGGGGACTAGCGAAGAGACCCAGTACTTC.

The genes are TRBV9 and TRBJ1-2; tentative D call: TRBD1 (6 bases). There are 13 residues in the CDR3. Trimming left V 7 bases short and J 6 bases short, with 16 bases between. Germline V gene data show CDR1 as SGDLS and CDR2 as YYNGEE. The CDR3 loop is CASSPRGGDGYTF. CDR3 sequence (DNA): TGTGCCAGCTCTCCCAGGGGAGGGGATGGCTACACCTTC. Variable domain in full (rest from reference TRBV9 and TRBJ1-2): DSGVTQTPKHLITATGQRVTLRCSPRSGDLSVYWYQQSLDQGLQFLIQYYNGEERAKGNILERFSAQQFPDLHSELNLSSLELGDSALYFCASSPRGGDGYTFGSGTRLTVV.

The chain combines TRBV19 with TRBJ1-4; possibly TRBD1 for D (5 bases). This CDR3 comprises 13 residues. Germline V CDR1 and CDR2: LNHDA, SQIVND (reference sequence). Trimming shortened V by 9 bases and J by 4 bases, and 12 bases separated the two germline ends. CDR3 coding DNA: TGTGCCAGGGGGGGTACAGGTAATGAAAAACTGTTTTTT. Protein sequence: CARGGTGNEKLFF.

The chain carries TRBV3-1 (or the pseudogene TRBV3-2) and TRBJ1-5, with TRBD1 matching over 7 bases. The junction had 3 bases not matched to a gene; V was cut back by 4 bases and J by 0 bases. Germline CDR1 LGHDT, CDR2 YNNKEL (reference sequence). This CDR3 region has 15 residues. CDR3 region: CASSLGTDSNQPQHF. CDR3 nucleotides: TGTGCCAGCAGCCTAGGGACAGATAGCAATCAGCCCCAGCATTTT.

The chain combines TRBV19 with TRBJ1-6; D is unresolved. The germline V gene has CDR1 LNHDA and CDR2 SQIVND (reference sequence). The CDR3 is made up of 13 amino acids. The V end was cut by 6 bases, the J end by 4 bases, with 7 bases between. The CDR3 reads CASRRGYNSPLHF. CDR3 nucleotides: TGTGCCAGTAGACGCGGGTATAATTCACCCCTCCACTTT. The complete variable domain, with remaining parts taken from reference TRBV19 and TRBJ1-6, reads DGGITQSPKYLFRKEGQNVTLSCEQNLNHDAMYWYRQDPGQGLRLIYYSQIVNDFQKGDIAEGYSVSREKKESFPLTVTSAQKNPTAFYLCASRRGYNSPLHFGNGTRLTVT.

The chain recombines TRBV3-1 (or the pseudogene TRBV3-2) with TRBJ1-2; no clear D gene. Germline V gene sequence: CDR1 LGHDT, CDR2 YNNKEL (reference sequence). The CDR3 covers 15 residues. Trimming shortened V by 1 base and J by 9 bases, and 18 bases separated the two germline ends. The CDR3 DNA sequence: TGTGCCAGCAGCCAAGCCAACGGACTCCTAATCAGCTACACCTTC. As protein: CASSQANGLLISYTF.

V gene TRBV6-5 combines with J gene TRBJ2-2, with D possibly matching TRBD1 (6 bases). This CDR3 comprises 16 residues. V lost 2 bases to trimming and J lost 1 base, with 11 bases between them. The germline V gene has CDR1 MNHEY and CDR2 SVGAGI. CDR3 region: CASSYLMTGNTGELFF. The CDR3 DNA reads TGTGCCAGCAGTTACCTAATGACAGGGAACACCGGGGAGCTGTTTTTT.

The genes are TRBV27 and TRBJ2-1; 14 bases align to TRBD2. The CDR3 runs 14 residues. Germline CDR1 is MNHEY and CDR2 is SMNVEV (reference sequence). V gave up 8 bases and J gave up 4 bases; unmatched junction bases: 1. CDR3 nucleotides: TGTGCCAGCCGGACTAGCGGGGGGTACAATGAGCAGTTCTTC. Residues: CASRTSGGYNEQFF.

The genes are TRBV27 and TRBJ1-2; possible D gene TRBD1, 6 bases. The V and J ends lost 2 bases and 6 bases respectively, with 19 bases between them. The CDR3 runs 16 residues. Per the germline V gene, CDR1 is MNHEY and CDR2 is SMNVEV (reference sequence). The CDR3 protein is CASSLNFRGGSNGYTF. The CDR3 DNA follows: TGTGCCAGCAGTTTAAACTTTCGGGGGGGCTCAAATGGCTACACCTTC.

The V and J genes are TRBV30 and TRBJ1-5, with TRBD1 identical over 7 bases. J gave up 7 bases and V 3 bases, and 12 bases lay outside the gene matches. The germline gives CDR1 GTSNPN, CDR2 SVGIG (reference sequence). CDR3 length equals 15 residues. CDR3 sequence: CAWRHTGAEGQPQHF. In nucleotides, the CDR3 is TGTGCCTGGAGGCACACAGGGGCGGAAGGACAGCCCCAGCATTTT.

The V call is TRBV5-4, the J call TRBJ1-4, with D tentatively TRBD1 (5 bases). Germline V gives CDR1 SGHNT, CDR2 YYREEE (reference sequence). The CDR3 sequence is 14 residues long. V gave up 4 bases and J gave up 7 bases, with 14 bases separating them. CDR3 protein: CASSPPGDGEKLFF. The DNA of the CDR3 is TGTGCCAGCAGCCCCCCGGGGGACGGTGAAAAACTGTTTTTT.

The chain recombines TRBV7-2 with TRBJ2-1; TRBD2 agrees at 12 bases. The trim removed 2 bases at V and 9 bases at J, leaving 8 bases unmatched. The CDR3 contains 16 residues. Germline-derived CDR1 and CDR2 are SGHTA and FQGNSA. CDR3 in DNA: TGTGCCAGCAGCTTATGGGCTAGCGGGGGGGCCGTTGAGCAGTTCTTC. The encoded protein is CASSLWASGGAVEQFF.

V usage is TRBV18 and J usage is TRBJ1-6; no firm D call. The ends were cut back, 2 bases at V and 8 bases at J, with 13 bases in the middle. CDR3 length: 15 amino acids. The germline V gene has CDR1 KGHSH and CDR2 LQKENI. The CDR3 DNA sequence: TGTGCCAGCTCACCAGCGAGGGTTGGGGATTCACCCCTCCACTTT. It is translated as CASSPARVGDSPLHF.